The source of this T cell receptor (beta chain) is a study of PD-1 blockade in classical Hodgkin lymphoma. Relapse was seen in all patients after autologous stem cell transplantation, and brentuximab vedotin exposure was variable. Complete response, partial response or progressive disease made up the best responses. Clones were sequenced by immunoSEQ multiplex PCR, and TCRdb holds only the in-frame ones, with some missing. The data contain approximately 20,000 clones, about three quarters of them seen just once; the ten biggest clones take up roughly 15%. V dropped 7 bases and J dropped 0 bases, with 13 bases sitting between them. The CDR3 is made up of 15 amino acids. CDR1 is LNHDA, CDR2 SQIVND, per germline (reference sequence). The table lists this clone with a few counts. Its antigen is not identified. Findings of the study overall: Why repertoires differed is undefined; disease activity or prior therapy possibly contributed. As was reported, newly diagnosed patients showed lower baseline TCR diversity than healthy donors did. There was a significant rise in CD4+ TCR diversity by C4D1, with no such rise for CD8+.

This clonotype was obtained from a human donor with classical Hodgkin lymphoma. V and J are TRBV19 and TRBJ2-1; a possible D gene is TRBD2 (5 bases). The material was peripheral blood mononuclear cells (PBMCs), obtained before the second cycle of nivolumab. DNA for the CDR3: TGTGCCAGTAATCCGAGCGGCAGCTCCTACAATGAGCAGTTCTTC. Translating it yields CASNPSGSSYNEQFF. The full variable domain, in which reference TRBV19 and TRBJ2-1 provide the parts outside the CDR3, is DGGITQSPKYLFRKEGQNVTLSCEQNLNHDAMYWYRQDPGQGLRLIYYSQIVNDFQKGDIAEGYSVSREKKESFPLTVTSAQKNPTAFYLCASNPSGSSYNEQFFGPGTRLTVL.